These T cell receptor beta chains were read from a single sample in a study of human T cells and chemical hapten exposure. TCRdb itself ran the RACE reads through MiXCR, one entry per CDR3 protein. The sample records 65,000 to 95,000 distinct CDR3 sequences, about 11% being singletons. This material consisted of whole blood, taken in connection with sensitization to the hapten diphenylcyclopropenone (DPC). These receptors all come from a woman aged 60-75 years with alopecia areata. Some clones in this sample may be carry-over from other donors' samples. CDR3s include the opening cysteine and the closing phenylalanine or tryptophan. The order of the fields is J gene, V gene, clone size, D gene, CDR3 DNA, CDR3 protein. The D gene is left open where the match is weak. Some rows mark clone size as missing; the rest say once, few, many or name a class of expanded clone.

TRBJ2-1,TRBV12-3/TRBV12-4,few,-,TGTGCCAGCAGTTTAGTGAGGAATGAGCAGTTCTTC,CASSLVRNEQFF
TRBJ2-1,TRBV5-1,few,-,TGCGCCAGCAGCTTGGAGCGTCAAGAAGATGAGCAGTTCTTC,CASSLERQEDEQFF
TRBJ1-2,TRBV18,many,-,TGTGCCAGCTCACCACTCACTACTTTGACAGGCACCACTAACTATGGCTACACCTTC,CASSPLTTLTGTTNYGYTF
TRBJ2-7,TRBV15,few,TRBD1,TGTGCCACCGGCCCGGGACAGTTCTCCTACGAGCAGTACTTC,CATGPGQFSYEQYF
TRBJ2-7,TRBV12-3/TRBV12-4,many,-,TGTGCCAGCAGTTTTTTTGGAACCGAGCAGTACTTC,CASSFFGTEQYF
TRBJ2-7,TRBV12-5,-,-,TGTGCTAGTGGTTTGGGGCGGTCGACAGCCCCCTACGAGCAGTACTTC,CASGLGRSTAPYEQYF
TRBJ1-1,TRBV6-5,few,TRBD1,TGTGCCAGCAGTTCACAGGGGACCACTGAAGCTTTCTTT,CASSSQGTTEAFF
TRBJ1-3,TRBV18,many,-,TGTGCCAGCTCACCACCGACAGGTTTTGGAAACACCATATATTTT,CASSPPTGFGNTIYF
TRBJ2-7,TRBV20-1,many,TRBD1,TGCAGTGCTCCGGGACAGGGGTTCTACGAGCAGTACTTC,CSAPGQGFYEQYF
TRBJ1-2,TRBV11-2,few,-,TGTGCCAGCAGCGGATTGCTGACCTATGGCTACACCTTC,CASSGLLTYGYTF
TRBJ2-7,TRBV12-5,many,TRBD2,TGTGCTAGTGGCTTCCGGGGGACTAGCGGGAGGTACGAGCAGTACTTC,CASGFRGTSGRYEQYF
TRBJ1-2,TRBV5-1,-,-,TGCGCCAGCAGCCAAGGAACCCAAGGACTATCTGGCTACACCTTC,CASSQGTQGLSGYTF
TRBJ1-2,TRBV7-9,many,-,TGTGCCAGCAGCTTAGTGAGATATGGCTACACCTTC,CASSLVRYGYTF
TRBJ2-1,TRBV13,many,-,TGTGCCAGCAGCTTGGGTAGACCGTTAATTAGCAATGAGCAGTTCTTC,CASSLGRPLISNEQFF
TRBJ2-7,TRBV9,-,TRBD1,TGTGCCAGCAGCGGACAGGGTTACGAGCAGTACTTC,CASSGQGYEQYF
TRBJ2-2,TRBV10-2,many,-,TGCGCCAGCAGCTACCTTGGTCGGGGGACCGGGGAGCTGTTTTTT,CASSYLGRGTGELFF
TRBJ2-3,TRBV11-2,-,TRBD2,TGTGCCAGCAAAATAGCGGGGTTTATGACAGATACGCAGTATTTT,CASKIAGFMTDTQYF
TRBJ2-7,TRBV11-2,few,-,TGTGCCAGCAGCGTCACGGAGGGGCCCTCCGGCGAGCAGTACTTC,CASSVTEGPSGEQYF
TRBJ1-5,TRBV12-3/TRBV12-4,-,-,TGTGCCAGCAGTTTACAGGATAGCAATCAGCCCCAGCATTTT,CASSLQDSNQPQHF
TRBJ2-1,TRBV5-6,many,TRBD2,TGTGCCAGCAGCTTGGCCGGGGCGGGGGGTCCCCTTAATGAGCAGTTCTTC,CASSLAGAGGPLNEQFF
TRBJ1-6,TRBV21-1,-,-,TGTGCCAGCAGCAAAAGCTGGACAGGGGGTTCACCCCTCCACTTT,CASSKSWTGGSPLHF
TRBJ1-1,TRBV29-1,few,-,TGCAGCGTTGATAGGGGTGTATACACTGAAGCTTTCTTT,CSVDRGVYTEAFF
TRBJ2-4,TRBV19,-,-,TGTGCCAGTAGACCGGGAGCACCCGGAAACATTCAGTACTTC,CASRPGAPGNIQYF
TRBJ2-7,TRBV11-1,many,-,TGTGCCAGCAGCTTAGCCCTTGCGCCCTCCGAGCAGTACTTC,CASSLALAPSEQYF
TRBJ2-4,TRBV6-1,many,TRBD1,TGTGCCAGCAGTGAGGACAGGGGGGCACCGCGTATGAACATTCAGTACTTC,CASSEDRGAPRMNIQYF
TRBJ2-3,TRBV29-1,-,-,TGCAGCCCCAAGATAAGAGGGGGGGCGGAAGATACGCAGTATTTT,CSPKIRGGAEDTQYF
TRBJ2-2,TRBV7-3,few,-,TGTGCCAGCAGTCCCTCCAGGGGCACCGGGGAGCTGTTTTTT,CASSPSRGTGELFF
TRBJ2-5,TRBV18,-,TRBD2,TGTGCCAGCTCACCACCCAGTAGCGGGCCGTTGGAGACCCAGTACTTC,CASSPPSSGPLETQYF
TRBJ2-5,TRBV7-9,-,-,TGTGCCAGCAGCTTCGGAGAGACCCAGTACTTC,CASSFGETQYF
TRBJ1-2,TRBV10-3,many,TRBD1,TGTGCCATCAGTGAGTCAGTGGCCGGGACAGGGGGTTTGAGCTACACCTTC,CAISESVAGTGGLSYTF
TRBJ2-3,TRBV30,many,TRBD1,TGTGCCTGGAAAGGGGGCGCTGGCACAGATACGCAGTATTTT,CAWKGGAGTDTQYF
TRBJ2-7,TRBV2,-,-,TGTGCCAGCAGTGAAGGTAATAGGGAGCAGTACTTC,CASSEGNREQYF
TRBJ2-7,TRBV20-1,-,TRBD1,TGCAGTGCCAGTACAGGGGACAGCTCCTACGAGCAGTACTTC,CSASTGDSSYEQYF
TRBJ1-4,TRBV7-9,-,-,TGTGCCAGCAGCTCACCGTCAGGGTCGGTTTGGGAGCGTGAAAAACTGTTTTTT,CASSSPSGSVWEREKLFF
TRBJ1-4,TRBV7-9,-,-,TGTGCCAGCAGCAGCCGGGACAAGGGATGGAATGAAAAACTGTTTTTT,CASSSRDKGWNEKLFF
TRBJ2-5,TRBV11-2,-,TRBD2,TGTGCCAGCAGCTTAATAGCGGGGGGGACGACGGAGACCCAGTACTTC,CASSLIAGGTTETQYF
TRBJ1-1,TRBV29-1,-,-,TGCAGCGTTGACAATTTGGGGGAGGCTGAAGCTTTCTTT,CSVDNLGEAEAFF
TRBJ1-2,TRBV7-8,few,-,TGTGCCAGCAGCTTATTCTTTGTCGGCTATGGCTACACCTTC,CASSLFFVGYGYTF
TRBJ2-2,TRBV7-8,many,TRBD2,TGTGCCAGCAGCGCCCGACTAGCGGGGGGCCAACACACCGGGGAGCTGTTTTTT,CASSARLAGGQHTGELFF
TRBJ2-7,TRBV20-1,many,-,TGCAGCACCCCAGGGAATTTCGCGGGCGAGCAGTACTTC,CSTPGNFAGEQYF
TRBJ1-2,TRBV6-6,many,-,TGTGCCAGCCAAGGAGGGGTAAACTATGGCTACACCTTC,CASQGGVNYGYTF
TRBJ2-2,TRBV29-1,many,TRBD1,TGCAGCGCTGGGGGACAGGGTATCACCGGGGAGCTGTTTTTT,CSAGGQGITGELFF
TRBJ2-7,TRBV5-1,-,-,TGCGCCAGCAGCTTGGCAGCAGGGGCGAATTACGAGCAGTACTTC,CASSLAAGANYEQYF
TRBJ2-1,TRBV10-3,-,-,TGTGCCAGCCGCAGGGATTCCTACAATGAGCAGTTCTTC,CASRRDSYNEQFF
TRBJ1-1,TRBV19,many,-,TGTGCCAGTAGTATAGGGCAGGGTCACACTGAAGCTTTCTTT,CASSIGQGHTEAFF
TRBJ2-3,TRBV5-1,many,-,TGCGCCAGCAGCTTTGTTAAGCCCGCCGATACGCAGTATTTT,CASSFVKPADTQYF
TRBJ1-3,TRBV10-3,-,-,TGTGCCATCAGAGCATCGGGGGCTGGAAACACCATATATTTT,CAIRASGAGNTIYF
TRBJ2-1,TRBV30,few,TRBD1,TGTGCCTGGACCCAATTCGACAGGGGAAGTACCTACAATGAGCAGTTCTTC,CAWTQFDRGSTYNEQFF
TRBJ2-1,TRBV5-5,-,TRBD2,TGTGCCAGCAGCTCCTGGACTAGCGGACCTTACAATGAGCAGTTCTTC,CASSSWTSGPYNEQFF
TRBJ2-7,TRBV6-2/TRBV6-3,many,TRBD1,TGTGCCAGCAGTTACCGGACAGGGAAAATGAACTTC,CASSYRTGKMNF
TRBJ1-2,TRBV6-1,-,-,TGTGCCAGCAGTGACGGAGCTCGCAGAGCCGGCTATGGCTACACCTTC,CASSDGARRAGYGYTF
TRBJ2-3,TRBV20-1,many,-,TGCAGTGCTAGGGACTCCCCCACAGATACGCAGTATTTT,CSARDSPTDTQYF
TRBJ2-7,TRBV7-9,many,TRBD1,TGTGCCAGCAGCTGGGCCCTCCGACGGGACAGGGGTTACGAGCAGTACTTC,CASSWALRRDRGYEQYF
TRBJ1-5,TRBV20-1,-,-,TGCAGTGCTAGCCCCACGGGCAATCAGCCCCAGCATTTT,CSASPTGNQPQHF
TRBJ2-6,TRBV3-1,-,-,TGTGCCAGCAGCCACTTGCGGCCCTCTGGGGCCAACGTCCTGACTTTC,CASSHLRPSGANVLTF